Presented here are 31 T cell receptor beta chains from one specimen sequenced in a study of T cell responses to AZD1222 COVID-19 vaccine. This table comes from immunoSEQ multiplex PCR, and its TCRdb copy is limited to in-frame clones, with some not included. Of some 130,000 clones detected, 75% to 95% appear once; the ten largest clones hold 6.9%. The sequences come from peripheral blood, collected on day 0 of AZD1222 vaccination. The origin of the receptors is an adult in good health.

The V and J genes are TRBV20-1 and TRBJ1-6; 11 bases fit TRBD1. Germline V gene sequence: CDR1 DFQATT, CDR2 SNEGSKA (reference sequence). The CDR3 runs 14 residues. Trimming cost V 3 bases and J 10 bases; bases outside gene matches: 5. CDR3 nucleotide sequence: TGCAGTGCTAGTGGACAGGGGGCCCGGTCACCCCTCCACTTT. This sequence encodes CSASGQGARSPLHF.

The count of this clone is one. V is TRBV14 and J is TRBJ1-1; tentative D call: TRBD1 (5 bases). This CDR3 spans 20 amino acids. Trimming stripped 0 bases from V and 3 bases from J, with 26 bases between. CDR1 and CDR2 from the germline V gene are SGHDN and FVKESK. The DNA of the CDR3 is TGTGCCAGCAGCCAAGACATAGGGCAGGGCGGGGTAGGCAGATACACTGAAGCTTTCTTT. This gives the protein CASSQDIGQGGVGRYTEAFF.

The chain carries TRBV3-1 (or the pseudogene TRBV3-2) and TRBJ1-2; D might be TRBD1 (5 bases). The CDR3 consists of 14 residues. V was shortened by 7 bases and J by 4 bases, with 16 bases between the two germline ends. The germline V gene has CDR1 LGHDT and CDR2 YNNKEL (reference sequence). CDR3 bases: TGTGCCAGCACCCACCAGGGAATTAGCTATGGCTACACCTTC. It translates to CASTHQGISYGYTF.

The chain is built from TRBV5-6 and TRBJ1-5; TRBD1 is a possible D gene (5 bases). Trimming stripped 1 base from V and 2 bases from J, with 13 bases between. Germline assignment: CDR1 SGHDT and CDR2 YYEEEE. The CDR3 has 16 amino acids. The CDR3, as DNA: TGTGCCAGCAGCTTGCAGGGAATATTAGGCAATCAGCCCCAGCATTTT. Residues: CASSLQGILGNQPQHF.

This clone was counted only a few times. V usage is TRBV6-2 or TRBV6-3 and J usage is TRBJ1-6; D possibly corresponds to TRBD1 (5 bases). This CDR3 has 13 residues. Deletions cut 4 bases from V and 9 bases from J, with 10 bases between. Germline CDR1 is MNHEY and CDR2 is SVGEGT. The DNA for the CDR3 is TGTGCCAGCAGTTTGGGGGTTAGTTCACCCCTCCACTTT. Its translation: CASSLGVSSPLHF.

V and J are TRBV2 and TRBJ1-1; possibly TRBD1 for D (6 bases). CDR3 length equals 14 residues. The V gene lost 5 bases and the J gene lost 0 bases, with 10 bases spanning the gap. Germline CDR1 is SNHLY and CDR2 is FYNNEI. The CDR3 protein is CASSYRELNTEAFF. DNA of the CDR3: TGTGCCAGCAGTTACAGGGAACTGAACACTGAAGCTTTCTTT.

This clone has only one observation. The chain employs TRBV4-2 and TRBJ2-2; no definite D call. The ends were cut back, 4 bases at V and 1 base at J, with 10 bases in the middle. Germline loops: CDR1 LGHNA, CDR2 YNFKEQ. The CDR3 length is 15 residues. The CDR3 is CASSLSWENTGELFF. The CDR3 nucleotides read TGTGCCAGCAGCCTAAGTTGGGAGAACACCGGGGAGCTGTTTTTT.

The genes are TRBV4-3 and TRBJ1-1; D gene ambiguous. The CDR3 loop spans 16 amino acids. Germline CDR1 is LGHNA and CDR2 is YSLEER. With 0 bases removed from V and 1 base from J, the gap between germline ends came to 12 bases. Here the CDR3 DNA reads TGCGCCAGCAGCCAAGATTGGAACTTGGGGAACACTGAAGCTTTCTTT. The encoded protein is CASSQDWNLGNTEAFF.

There are a few counts of this clone. The chain recombines TRBV12-3 or TRBV12-4 with TRBJ1-3; D is uncertain. Trimming took 6 bases from V and 0 from J, leaving 6 bases between them. CDR3 length equals 13 residues. The chain's CDR3 is CASSWFSGNTIYF. The CDR3 nucleotides are TGTGCCAGCAGCTGGTTCTCTGGAAACACCATATATTTT.

The chain recombines TRBV7-2 with TRBJ2-7; D unresolved. From germline, CDR1 is SGHTA and CDR2 FQGNSA. Between the trimmed V and J ends, which lost 2 bases and 2 bases, there was a span of 4 bases. CDR3 size: 12 residues. The CDR3 loop reads CASSLTTYEQYF. CDR3 nucleotide sequence: TGTGCCAGCAGCTTAACAACCTACGAGCAGTACTTC. The full variable domain, rest sourced from reference TRBV7-2 and TRBJ2-7, is GAGVSQSPSNKVTEKGKDVELRCDPISGHTALYWYRQSLGQGLEFLIYFQGNSAPDKSGLPSDRFSAERTGGSVSTLTIQRTQQEDSAVYLCASSLTTYEQYFGPGTRLTVT.

The chain recombines TRBV28 with TRBJ1-6, with no clear D. CDR3 size: 15 residues. The germline V gene has CDR1 MDHEN and CDR2 SYDVKM. The V and J ends lost 4 bases and 7 bases respectively, with 14 bases between them. As DNA, the CDR3 is TGTGCCAGCAGTTCGGCCGTGGGAGGGAATTCACCCCTCCACTTT. Its translation is CASSSAVGGNSPLHF. Full variable domain (remainder filled in from reference TRBV28 and TRBJ1-6): DVKVTQSSRYLVKRTGEKVFLECVQDMDHENMFWYRQDPGLGLRLIYFSYDVKMKEKGDIPEGYSVSREKKERFSLILESASTNQTSMYLCASSSAVGGNSPLHFGNGTRLTVT.

On this clone: It is unclear where the CDR3 begins or ends on the DNA, so no DNA is shown, and the CDR3 is as TCRdb lists it. The chain is built from TRBV28 and TRBJ2-7; TRBD2, the table's D call, was not compared with the DNA. Germline CDR1 is MDHEN and CDR2 is SYDVKM. From its first to its last residue, the CDR3 has 18 amino acids. CDR3 in amino acids: CASRMYREGSSTSGRMHF.

This clone was seen a few times. The rearrangement links TRBV6-6 to TRBJ2-2; 12 nucleotides agree with TRBD2. The V gene end was trimmed by 5 bases and the J gene end by 4 bases; junction bases not matched to a gene: 8. Germline values: CDR1 MNHNY, CDR2 SVGAGI (reference sequence). The CDR3 is 17 amino acids. CDR3 in DNA: TGTGCCAGCAGTCTTTGGACTAGCGGGGCTTCCACCGGGGAGCTGTTTTTT. It yields the protein CASSLWTSGASTGELFF.

The chain carries TRBV30 and TRBJ2-1; 9 positions agree with TRBD1. The length of the CDR3 is 15 residues. The trim removed 1 base at V and 10 bases at J, leaving 11 bases unmatched. Germline CDR1 reads GTSNPN; CDR2 reads SVGIG (reference sequence). The DNA for the CDR3 is TGTGCCTGGAGTGACCACGGGACAGGGTATAGCGAGCAGTTCTTC. Its protein is CAWSDHGTGYSEQFF.

The J gene is TRBJ2-1, the V gene TRBV6-5, with 9 positions matching TRBD2. The CDR3 is 15 residues long. Germline CDR1 is MNHEY and CDR2 is SVGAGI. J gave up 6 bases and V 2 bases, and 5 bases lay outside the gene matches. The CDR3 DNA is TGTGCCAGCAGTTACCGCGGGGGGGCAGTCAATGAGCAGTTCTTC. Encoded protein: CASSYRGGAVNEQFF.

This chain uses TRBV19 with TRBJ1-1; D gene unclear. The germline V gene has CDR1 LNHDA and CDR2 SQIVND (reference sequence). Trimming stripped 1 base from V and 1 base from J, with 4 bases between. The CDR3 extends over 13 amino acids. As DNA, the CDR3 is TGTGCCAGTAGTATAGTCAGGAACACTGAAGCTTTCTTT. Protein: CASSIVRNTEAFF.

CDR3 sequence: CSASRRGGRRMEQFF. The CDR3 coding sequence is TGCAGTGCTAGTAGGCGGGGGGGCCGGCGAATGGAGCAGTTCTTC. The chain recombines TRBV20-1 with TRBJ2-1; TRBD2 matches at 9 bases. With 3 bases clipped from V and 10 bases from J, the junction kept 13 bases outside the gene matches. In germline, CDR1 is DFQATT, CDR2 SNEGSKA (reference sequence). CDR3 size: 15 residues.

This chain uses TRBV28 with TRBJ1-4, with TRBD1 matching over 7 bases. In germline, CDR1 is MDHEN, CDR2 SYDVKM. The CDR3 runs 13 residues. J was trimmed by 5 bases and V by 5 bases; bases with no gene match: 2. The CDR3 sequence: CASSPGGNEKLFF. The CDR3 DNA reads TGTGCCAGCAGTCCAGGGGGGAATGAAAAACTGTTTTTT.

To note about this clone: Other DNA sequences in this specimen translate into the identical CDR3. The gene calls are TRBV5-1 and TRBJ2-5, with TRBD2 matching over 8 bases. Germline V gives CDR1 SGHRS, CDR2 YFSETQ. This CDR3 is 16 amino acids long. V was clipped by 5 bases and J by 1 base; unmatched bases: 10. The CDR3, as DNA: TGCGCCAGCAGTTGGGGGGGTAGCGGGGTCCAAGAGACCCAGTACTTC. This translates into CASSWGGSGVQETQYF. Variable domain in full (rest from reference TRBV5-1 and TRBJ2-5): KAGVTQTPRYLIKTRGQQVTLSCSPISGHRSVSWYQQTPGQGLQFLFEYFSETQRNKGNFPGRFSGRQFSNSRSEMNVSTLELGDSALYLCASSWGGSGVQETQYFGPGTRLLVL.

In this sample, this clone turned up once. The rearrangement links TRBV6-5 to TRBJ2-1; perhaps TRBD2 as D (6 bases). Trimming removed 7 bases from V and 8 bases from J, with 21 bases in between. The CDR3 consists of 15 residues. Germline CDR1 reads MNHEY; CDR2 reads SVGAGI. The DNA for the CDR3 is TGTGCCAGCAAAAAGAACGGGGGTGCCATCGATGAGCAGTTCTTC. Translated, it gives CASKKNGGAIDEQFF.

V usage is TRBV19 and J usage is TRBJ2-2; D remains unclear. The CDR3 spans 13 residues. Per the germline V gene, CDR1 is LNHDA and CDR2 is SQIVND (reference sequence). Between the trimmed V and J ends, which lost 11 bases and 0 bases, there was a span of 10 bases. The CDR3 reads CASADANTGELFF. As DNA, the CDR3 is TGTGCCTCCGCGGACGCGAACACCGGGGAGCTGTTTTTT.

This chain connects TRBV7-6 to TRBJ1-1, with D uncertain. Germline CDR1 reads SGHVS; CDR2 reads FNYEAQ. V was trimmed by 5 bases and J by 4 bases, leaving 17 bases between them. This CDR3 comprises 15 residues. The CDR3 bases are TGTGCCAGCAGCCCGAAGGAGGGTTGGGCCACTGAAGCTTTCTTT. Protein sequence: CASSPKEGWATEAFF.

The chain carries TRBV29-1 and TRBJ2-1; D not resolved. V was shortened by 3 bases and J by 8 bases, with 11 bases between the two germline ends. The germline CDR1 and CDR2 sequences are SQVTM and ANQGSEA. The CDR3 totals 12 residues. CDR3 in DNA: TGCAGCGTTGAGATACTCCCTGATGAGCAGTTCTTC. As protein: CSVEILPDEQFF.

The chain recombines TRBV5-6 with TRBJ1-2, with D possibly matching TRBD1 (6 bases). V was pared by 3 bases and J by 7 bases, with 13 bases between. The CDR3 is 13 amino acids. Looked up from germline, CDR1 is SGHDT and CDR2 is YYEEEE. The CDR3 DNA sequence: TGTGCCAGCAGCTCTACAGGGTTTGGTGGCTACACCTTC. Translating it yields CASSSTGFGGYTF.

V is TRBV6-2 or TRBV6-3 and J is TRBJ1-1, with D perhaps TRBD1 (5 bases). The CDR3 has 16 residues. The germline V gene has CDR1 MNHEY and CDR2 SVGEGT. Trimming removed 0 bases from V and 0 bases from J, with 11 bases in between. The CDR3 DNA reads TGTGCCAGCAGTTACTCGCCCAGGGTCATGAACACTGAAGCTTTCTTT. As protein: CASSYSPRVMNTEAFF.

This clone was found a few times. V is TRBV27 and J is TRBJ1-4, with TRBD1 identical over 11 bases. V shed 6 bases and J 6 bases; nucleotides not matched to a gene: 6. This CDR3 region has 15 residues. The germline CDR1 and CDR2 sequences are MNHEY and SMNVEV (reference sequence). The CDR3 DNA reads TGTGCCAGCAGGGGCGGACAGGGGGCTTATGAAAAACTGTTTTTT. It is translated as CASRGGQGAYEKLFF.

This chain joins TRBV4-2 and TRBJ2-7, with 8 bases matching TRBD2. The CDR3 runs to 21 residues. Germline V gene data show CDR1 as LGHNA and CDR2 as YNFKEQ. Losses at the gene ends were 0 bases for V and 2 bases for J; bases not matched to a gene: 21. The CDR3 sequence is CASSQDVRGTERGLGAYEQYF. The CDR3 bases are TGTGCCAGCAGCCAAGATGTCCGAGGAACGGAGCGGGGGTTGGGGGCCTACGAGCAGTACTTC.

This rearrangement joins TRBV5-1 to TRBJ1-4; 10 bases map to TRBD1. With 3 bases clipped from V and 10 bases from J, the junction kept 12 bases outside the gene matches. This CDR3 is 16 amino acids long. Germline V CDR1 and CDR2: SGHRS, YFSETQ. The CDR3 DNA reads as TGCGCCAGCAGCTCCGGGACAGGGGTACGGTCGGGAAAACTGTTTTTT. Residues: CASSSGTGVRSGKLFF.

This clone turned up a few times. This CDR3 reads CASSQDPEEPYYGYTF. The CDR3 DNA sequence: TGCGCCAGCAGCCAAGATCCTGAAGAACCATACTATGGCTACACCTTC. The chain carries TRBV4-1 and TRBJ1-2; D gene uncertain. Germline assignment: CDR1 MGHRA and CDR2 YSYEKL. This CDR3 region has 16 residues. V lost 0 bases to trimming and J lost 3 bases, with 14 bases between them.

The rearrangement joins TRBV29-1 to TRBJ2-2, with 7 bases fitting TRBD2. Germline V CDR1 and CDR2: SQVTM, ANQGSEA. Trimming took 7 bases from V and 5 from J; bases not matched to a gene: 4. CDR3 size: 12 residues. This CDR3 is CSAGEGTGELFF. For the CDR3, the DNA is TGCAGCGCGGGGGAGGGAACCGGGGAGCTGTTTTTT.

This clone was counted a single time. This rearrangement joins TRBV6-1 to TRBJ2-1; 7 nucleotides agree with TRBD2. The CDR3 length is 17 residues. CDR1 and CDR2 (germline): MNHNS, SASEGT. Unmatched junction bases numbered 12, after V lost 4 bases and J lost 3 bases. As DNA, the CDR3 is TGTGCCAGCAGTGCCAGCGGGGCGCTCAGGCTCTACAATGAGCAGTTCTTC. Amino acids: CASSASGALRLYNEQFF.